One and the same sample provided the 3 T cell receptor beta chains below, sequenced in a study of CD8 T cells in Susac syndrome. Random-hexamer reverse transcription was applied to roughly 0.45 to 1 ug RNA. TCRdb called the immunoSEQ multiplex PCR reads again in MiXCR, with one record for every CDR3 protein. The sample holds about 150,000 distinct CDR3 sequences; around 95% are singletons and the top ten take about 0.16%. Source material: CD4+ T cells from PBMCs. The receptors originated from a human donor with Susac syndrome.

This chain links TRBV20-1 with TRBJ1-1, with TRBD1 as a possible D gene (6 bases). Trimming took 6 bases from V and 8 from J, leaving 19 bases between them. There are 13 residues in the CDR3. CDR1 is DFQATT, CDR2 SNEGSKA, per germline (reference sequence). The CDR3 is CSALGGQTEEAFF. Here the CDR3 DNA reads TGCAGTGCCCTGGGGGGGCAGACGGAGGAAGCTTTCTTT.

This clonotype was picked up one time. CDR3 sequence reads: CASSLGASGGPRTYNEQFF. CDR3 coding DNA: TGTGCCAGCAGCTTAGGAGCTAGCGGGGGGCCCCGGACCTACAATGAGCAGTTCTTC. V is TRBV7-2 and J is TRBJ2-1; 11 positions match TRBD2. The germline CDR1 and CDR2 sequences are SGHTA and FQGNSA. With 1 base clipped from V and 2 bases from J, the junction kept 10 bases outside the gene matches. This CDR3 region has 19 residues.

This sequence joins TRBV24-1 and TRBJ2-2; TRBD2 aligns across 7 bases. The junction had 10 bases not matched to a gene; V was cut back by 3 bases and J by 10 bases. CDR1 is KGHDR, CDR2 SFDVKD, per germline. The CDR3 sequence is 15 residues long. DNA for the CDR3: TGTGCCACCAGTGATGGGGGACCCCGGGGGGAGGAGCTGTTTTTT. Encoded protein: CATSDGGPRGEELFF.